The following is a T cell receptor (beta chain) sequence with its context. Its antigen is not identified. The V gene's germline CDR1 is SQVTM and CDR2 ANQGSEA. The CDR3 is made up of 15 amino acids. The V segment lost 5 bases and the J segment 8 bases; nucleotides outside the gene matches: 14. This entry comes from a study of cytomegalovirus exposure and HLA in healthy donors. Whole-study findings and limits: Solely CMV serostatus was available to characterize immune exposure. Through in vitro validation, three CMV-associated chains were shown to be specific for CMV antigens. Earlier analysis found most TCR beta V segments productive about 87% or about 30% of the time. One cluster of highly shared sequence variants probably arose as a sequencing artifact.

The PCR employed 60 Vbeta primers together with 13 Jbeta primers. Measured with immunoSEQ multiplex PCR; TCRdb has only the in-frame clones, and not every one. The sample contains 130,000 or so clones, approximately 69% of which appear only once. The sample comprised PBMCs. The chain joins TRBV29-1 to TRBJ2-1, with 8 bases that match TRBD2. This receptor was identified in a middle-aged man in good health and CMV-seropositive. CDR3 DNA: TGCAGCGTTAACCCCGGGACTAGGTCTTGGGATGAGCAGTTCTTC. Its protein product is CSVNPGTRSWDEQFF.